The 2 T cell receptor beta chains in this list originate from one sample, sequenced in a study of T cell responses to AZD1222 COVID-19 vaccine. The method was immunoSEQ multiplex PCR; TCRdb's version includes in-frame clones alone and lacks a portion of them. The sample holds about 120,000 clones; approximately 91% are singletons and the top ten take about 1%. Sequences were derived from peripheral blood, sampled 28 days after the second AZD1222 dose. The receptors here all came from an adult who received the AZD1222 COVID-19 vaccine.

This clone was observed once. V is TRBV28 and J is TRBJ2-1, with a possible D match to TRBD2 (5 bases). The CDR3 loop spans 15 amino acids. Between the trimmed V and J ends, which lost 3 bases and 6 bases, there was a span of 15 bases. The V gene's germline CDR1 is MDHEN and CDR2 SYDVKM. The CDR3 protein is CASSLRVTRGNEQFF. CDR3 sequence (DNA): TGTGCCAGCAGTTTGAGGGTCACCAGAGGCAATGAGCAGTTCTTC.

The chain carries TRBV18 and TRBJ1-2; 7 nucleotides align to TRBD1. Germline V gives CDR1 KGHSH, CDR2 LQKENI. J gave up 4 bases and V 3 bases, and 11 bases lay outside the gene matches. This CDR3 has 16 amino acids. CDR3 sequence: CASSPTYRGEGYGYTF. In nucleotides, the CDR3 is TGTGCCAGCTCACCGACATACAGGGGAGAGGGCTATGGCTACACCTTC. The whole variable domain, filled in from reference TRBV18 and TRBJ1-2, reads NAGVMQNPRHLVRRRGQEARLRCSPMKGHSHVYWYRQLPEEGLKFMVYLQKENIIDESGMPKERFSAEFPKEGPSILRIQQVVRGDSAAYFCASSPTYRGEGYGYTFGSGTRLTVV.